The present T cell receptor (beta chain) was sequenced within a study of T cell repertoires in breast cancer (dated by TCRdb to the mid-2010s). Regarding the research as a whole: Samples profiled in the study came from tumors, lymph nodes and peripheral blood lymphocytes of breast cancer patients, along with peripheral blood from healthy control donors. ER+/PR+ status was present in the majority of the 20 to 25 patient tumors that were analyzed for shared TCRs. On average, approximately 500,000 sequences per sample and roughly 11 reads per input cell were obtained by sequencing. Tumors and tumor-involved lymph nodes were minced, digested with Liberase and DNase, and then passed through 70-um and 40-um filters. Given the low mutational burden of breast cancer and the rarity of common mutations in breast cancer, it was reasoned that TCRs shared between breast cancer patients would target shared antigens. Controls included nine healthy donors of an age range similar to the patients. Tumor-free lymph nodes were processed with no enzymatic digestion, and blood samples were separated using Ficoll. What the research found in general, with its limitations: Tumor-involved sentinel lymph nodes shared about fourfold more TCRs with matched tumor repertoires than tumor-free nodes (about 7.7% versus 2%). Shared TCRs were encoded by various nucleotide sequences, which suggests selection and expansion based on antigen. TRBV7 predominance was observed among shared TCRs, which possibly reflected tumor recognition or mispriming bias from eight TRBV7 primers. Discarding singleton TCRs and sampling only part of each tumor may have missed genuine antitumor clones. Emulsion RT-PCR was considered qualitative rather than quantitative, because transcript abundance and primer differences skewed the recovery of clones. Eighteen TCR pairs were shared across seven or more patient tumors and were rarely found in control blood, which suggested possible tumor specificity.

This clonotype has ten or more counts. Its antigen is not yet known. One base away there is no much larger clone; base qualities are not given. The study used an expanded emulsion RT-PCR method with primers for all TCR V genes to analyze paired alpha-beta TCRs of CD8+ T cells. Before emulsion RT-PCR, CD8+ T cells were isolated using a CD8 positive selection kit and then incubated overnight in around 10 IU/mL IL-2. The CDR3 spans 13 residues, from the cysteine through the phenylalanine. The sequence is cut down to CDR3 DNA, 39 bases in frame from base 1. Deletion took 5 bases off V and 1 base off J, with a span of 8 bases between the germline ends. Taken from the germline V gene, the CDR1 and CDR2 loops are MDHEN and SYDVKM. The method was emulsion pairing. Unpaired genes were suppressed by a second nested PCR containing blocking oligos, after which a third nested PCR added Illumina adaptors and barcodes. Between roughly 5,000 and 260,000 T cells, along with C-region, Stepout and V-region primers, were included in each emulsion RT-PCR master mix. The Micellula Emulsion and Purification Kit was used to make the emulsions, and Qiagen OneStep RT-PCR reagents were used for RT-PCR. The pooled libraries were sequenced on an Illumina MiSeq using paired-end 2 x 250 reads. In the original analysis: In Galaxy, read pairs were joined and then clipped at the engineered overlap into separate alpha and beta files, and any unclipped reads were discarded. To assign alpha-beta pairs, the researchers used CompleteTCR, a MiTCR-based pipeline that relies on an R script to link chains sharing read cluster identifiers. TCR sequences that were observed only once, about 1-3.4% of the total, were removed as potential sequencing errors. The public reads were reprocessed in TCRdb via fastp at Q25 and MiXCR, keeping in-frame beta chains. Records with the same CDR3 protein are collapsed into one entry carrying the most frequent genes and DNA. These V and J calls originate from TCRdb's pipeline instead of the authors' own analysis. For this sample the table gives about 40,000 distinct CDR3 sequences, of which under 60% were detected only once. The ten largest clonotypes hold less than 70% of the sample.

The sequence joins TRBV28 to TRBJ1-2; the D gene identity is not certain. This clonotype was obtained from a pool of human donors with breast cancer or a healthy control (not recorded which). What was sequenced was CD8+ T cells. The DNA sequence follows: TGTGCCAGCAGTGCCGGAAATAACTATGGCTACACCTTC. Its product reads: CASSAGNNYGYTF.